These 17 T cell receptor beta chains originate from one sample sequenced in a study of T cells in Graves' hyperthyroidism and ophthalmopathy (dated by TCRdb to between 2018 and 2021). Libraries were built with multiplex PCR. The reads were generated on an Illumina HiSeq 2000. The TCR beta CDR3 regions were amplified from RNA transcripts. For the first round of RT-PCR on the TCR CDR3, the HTBI primer set was used together with the Qiagen OneStep RT-PCR kit. TCRdb trimmed the raw reads at Q25, called clones with MiXCR and kept productive beta chains. Rows are combined by CDR3 protein, so each entry shows the most common genes and DNA. In all, the sample holds a few hundred thousand distinct CDR3 sequences, and about 43% of those were seen once. The leading ten clones occupy about 7.8% of the sample. Sequencing was done on a sample of peripheral blood or thyroid tissue (not recorded which). These receptors were collected from a woman between 18 and 30 years old with Graves' hyperthyroidism.

There are many counts of this clonotype. The CDR3 sequence: CSARGAGSYEQYF. The CDR3 DNA reads TGCAGTGCTAGAGGAGCAGGGTCCTACGAGCAGTACTTC. The chain joins TRBV20-1 to TRBJ2-7; perhaps TRBD1 as D (5 bases). The germline gives CDR1 DFQATT, CDR2 SNEGSKA (reference sequence). The V and J ends lost 1 base and 1 base respectively, with 8 bases between them. The CDR3 totals 13 residues.

This clonotype was detected many times. The chain links TRBV11-2 to TRBJ2-7; 7 bases fit TRBD1. CDR1 is SGHAT and CDR2 is FQNNGV in the germline V gene. V shed 1 base and J 3 bases; nucleotides not matched to a gene: 6. This CDR3 comprises 15 residues. CDR3: CASSLVVTGSYEQYF. CDR3 in DNA: TGTGCCAGCAGCTTAGTTGTGACAGGGAGCTACGAGCAGTACTTC.

The rearrangement uses TRBV7-8 and TRBJ2-5; D is unresolved. The CDR3 sequence is 14 residues long. The germline gives CDR1 SGHVS, CDR2 FQNEAQ. Between the trimmed V and J ends, which lost 5 bases and 2 bases, there was a span of 12 bases. This chain's CDR3 is CASSPTATQETQYF. The CDR3 coding sequence is TGTGCCAGCAGCCCTACCGCTACACAAGAGACCCAGTACTTC.

This clonotype was seen a single time. This chain uses TRBV20-1 with TRBJ2-5, with D tentatively TRBD2 (5 bases). V was cut by 6 bases and J by 9 bases, with 17 bases left in between. The CDR3 runs to 12 residues. Germline-derived CDR1 and CDR2 are DFQATT and SNEGSKA (reference sequence). The CDR3 sequence: CSAVGGGQPQYF. The DNA of the CDR3 is TGCAGTGCCGTCGGAGGTGGGCAGCCCCAGTACTTC.

This clonotype was seen ten or more times. This chain uses TRBV5-5 with TRBJ1-2; TRBD1 agrees at 12 bases. Germline CDR1 and CDR2: SGHKS and YYEKEE (reference sequence). V trimming: 4 bases; J trimming: 6 bases; junction bases outside the gene matches: 13. The CDR3 has 17 residues. The chain's CDR3 is CASSLHLGGQGANGYTF. The CDR3 DNA reads as TGTGCCAGCAGCCTACATCTTGGGGGACAGGGGGCCAATGGCTACACCTTC. The full variable domain, its missing parts supplied by reference TRBV5-5 and TRBJ1-2, is DAGVTQSPTHLIKTRGQQVTLRCSPISGHKSVSWYQQVLGQGPQFIFQYYEKEERGRGNFPDRFSARQFPNYSSELNVNALLLGDSALYLCASSLHLGGQGANGYTFGSGTRLTVV.

J is TRBJ1-1 and V is TRBV29-1; weak D call: TRBD1 (6 bases). CDR1 SQVTM and CDR2 ANQGSEA come from the germline V gene. CDR3 length: 13 amino acids. V was pared by 0 bases and J by 5 bases, with 10 bases between. The CDR3 sequence: CSVEETGATEAFF. In DNA form, the CDR3 reads TGCAGCGTTGAAGAGACAGGCGCTACTGAAGCTTTCTTT.

This clonotype was observed many times. The gene calls are TRBV2 and TRBJ2-2; D is uncertain. Trimming shortened V by 4 bases and J by 1 base, and 10 bases separated the two germline ends. CDR3 length: 15 residues. Germline lookup yields CDR1 SNHLY and CDR2 FYNNEI. CDR3 loop: CASSVSRMNTGELFF. The CDR3 DNA sequence: TGTGCCAGCAGTGTTAGCAGGATGAACACCGGGGAGCTGTTTTTT.

In this sample, this clonotype turned up many times. The V and J genes are TRBV6-5 and TRBJ2-2; TRBD2 is a possible D gene (5 bases). There are 11 residues in the CDR3. From germline, CDR1 is MNHEY and CDR2 SVGAGI. Deletions cut 8 bases from V and 4 bases from J, with 5 bases between. The CDR3 loop is CASEGTGELFF. The CDR3 nucleotides are TGTGCCAGCGAGGGCACCGGGGAGCTGTTTTTT.

A remark on this clonotype: The conserved phenylalanine or tryptophan is not found at the CDR3 terminus, so this likely reflects a read error. Because the CDR3's place on the DNA is in doubt, the DNA is left out and the CDR3 is given as listed by TCRdb. V gene TRBV5-5 combines with J gene TRBJ2-7; the table calls TRBD1, which could not be checked here. CDR1 SGHKS and CDR2 YYEKEE come from the germline V gene (reference sequence). Counting both end residues, the CDR3 totals 8 amino acids. The CDR3 reads CASSDGTG.

This clonotype was seen at least ten times. The V and J genes are TRBV11-2 and TRBJ1-1; the D is unclear. CDR1 and CDR2 (germline): SGHAT, FQNNGV. The CDR3 is made up of 14 amino acids. V was trimmed by 5 bases and J by 4 bases, leaving 14 bases between them. CDR3 amino acids: CASSLPSRATEAFF. In nucleotides, the CDR3 is TGTGCCAGCAGCCTACCATCCAGAGCCACTGAAGCTTTCTTT.

This clonotype was observed at least ten times. The V call is TRBV20-1, the J call TRBJ2-7, with D possibly TRBD1 on 6 matching bases. Per germline, CDR1 DFQATT and CDR2 SNEGSKA (reference sequence). Trimming cost V 3 bases and J 2 bases, with 14 bases left between them. The CDR3 spans 14 residues. The CDR3 reads CSASSPQGTYEQYF. The CDR3 nucleotides are TGCAGTGCTAGTAGCCCGCAGGGGACCTACGAGCAGTACTTC.

J is TRBJ1-1 and V is TRBV30, with a possible D match to TRBD1 (5 bases). The CDR3 is made up of 15 amino acids. Germline CDR1 GTSNPN, CDR2 SVGIG (reference sequence). With 7 bases removed from V and 0 bases from J, the gap between germline ends came to 18 bases. The CDR3 here is CALQRGTQMNTEAFF. The DNA for the CDR3 is TGTGCCTTACAAAGGGGCACTCAAATGAACACTGAAGCTTTCTTT. The full variable domain, rest sourced from reference TRBV30 and TRBJ1-1, is SQTIHQWPATLVQPVGSPLSLECTVEGTSNPNLYWYRQAAGRGLQLLFYSVGIGQISSEVPQNLSASRPQDRQFILSSKKLLLSDSGFYLCALQRGTQMNTEAFFGQGTRLTVV.

DNA for the CDR3: TGTGCCAGCAGCCAATACGGGGGCTCCTACGAGCAGTACTTC. Protein: CASSQYGGSYEQYF. This chain joins TRBV7-6 and TRBJ2-7; D is perhaps TRBD2 (6 bases). In germline, CDR1 is SGHVS, CDR2 FNYEAQ. This CDR3 spans 14 amino acids. V gave up 5 bases and J gave up 0 bases, with 11 bases separating them.

This clonotype was seen just once. The V gene is TRBV5-1, the J gene TRBJ2-7, with a tentative D call TRBD1 (6 bases). Germline V gene sequence: CDR1 SGHRS, CDR2 YFSETQ. This CDR3 is built from 16 residues. With 4 bases removed from V and 5 bases from J, the gap between germline ends came to 22 bases. This CDR3 is CASSPWLGGEPNEQYF. Written as DNA, the CDR3 is TGCGCCAGCAGCCCCTGGCTTGGGGGCGAGCCCAACGAGCAGTACTTC.

This sequence joins TRBV11-3 and TRBJ1-2; 8 nucleotides agree with TRBD1. The germline V gene encodes CDR1 SGHNT and CDR2 YENEEA. The V gene end was trimmed by 4 bases and the J gene end by 4 bases; junction bases not matched to a gene: 5. This CDR3 contains 14 residues. Here the CDR3 reads CASSSSRGLYGYTF. The CDR3 coding sequence is TGTGCCAGCAGCTCGTCCAGGGGGCTCTATGGCTACACCTTC. The full variable domain, its missing parts supplied by reference TRBV11-3 and TRBJ1-2, is EAGVVQSPRYKIIEKKQPVAFWCNPISGHNTLYWYLQNLGQGPELLIRYENEEAVDDSQLPKDRFSAERLKGVDSTLKIQPAELGDSAVYLCASSSSRGLYGYTFGSGTRLTVV.

This clonotype showed up just a few times. The rearrangement uses TRBV5-1 and TRBJ2-6; D is unresolved. CDR3 length: 14 residues. The germline V and J ends were trimmed by 1 base and 4 bases, with 6 bases remaining between them. The germline V gene has CDR1 SGHRS and CDR2 YFSETQ. Here the CDR3 reads CASSLLQGANVLTF. DNA for the CDR3: TGCGCCAGCAGCTTGTTGCAGGGGGCCAACGTCCTGACTTTC. Based on the CDR3 plus reference TRBV5-1 and TRBJ2-6, the full variable domain is KAGVTQTPRYLIKTRGQQVTLSCSPISGHRSVSWYQQTPGQGLQFLFEYFSETQRNKGNFPGRFSGRQFSNSRSEMNVSTLELGDSALYLCASSLLQGANVLTFGAGSRLTVL.

V is TRBV20-1 and J is TRBJ1-2; D not resolved. Trimming stripped 3 bases from V and 8 bases from J, with 4 bases between. The CDR3 consists of 9 residues. Germline V CDR1 and CDR2: DFQATT, SNEGSKA (reference sequence). The CDR3 DNA follows: TGCAGTGCTAGGGTCGGCTACACCTTC. Translated: CSARVGYTF.